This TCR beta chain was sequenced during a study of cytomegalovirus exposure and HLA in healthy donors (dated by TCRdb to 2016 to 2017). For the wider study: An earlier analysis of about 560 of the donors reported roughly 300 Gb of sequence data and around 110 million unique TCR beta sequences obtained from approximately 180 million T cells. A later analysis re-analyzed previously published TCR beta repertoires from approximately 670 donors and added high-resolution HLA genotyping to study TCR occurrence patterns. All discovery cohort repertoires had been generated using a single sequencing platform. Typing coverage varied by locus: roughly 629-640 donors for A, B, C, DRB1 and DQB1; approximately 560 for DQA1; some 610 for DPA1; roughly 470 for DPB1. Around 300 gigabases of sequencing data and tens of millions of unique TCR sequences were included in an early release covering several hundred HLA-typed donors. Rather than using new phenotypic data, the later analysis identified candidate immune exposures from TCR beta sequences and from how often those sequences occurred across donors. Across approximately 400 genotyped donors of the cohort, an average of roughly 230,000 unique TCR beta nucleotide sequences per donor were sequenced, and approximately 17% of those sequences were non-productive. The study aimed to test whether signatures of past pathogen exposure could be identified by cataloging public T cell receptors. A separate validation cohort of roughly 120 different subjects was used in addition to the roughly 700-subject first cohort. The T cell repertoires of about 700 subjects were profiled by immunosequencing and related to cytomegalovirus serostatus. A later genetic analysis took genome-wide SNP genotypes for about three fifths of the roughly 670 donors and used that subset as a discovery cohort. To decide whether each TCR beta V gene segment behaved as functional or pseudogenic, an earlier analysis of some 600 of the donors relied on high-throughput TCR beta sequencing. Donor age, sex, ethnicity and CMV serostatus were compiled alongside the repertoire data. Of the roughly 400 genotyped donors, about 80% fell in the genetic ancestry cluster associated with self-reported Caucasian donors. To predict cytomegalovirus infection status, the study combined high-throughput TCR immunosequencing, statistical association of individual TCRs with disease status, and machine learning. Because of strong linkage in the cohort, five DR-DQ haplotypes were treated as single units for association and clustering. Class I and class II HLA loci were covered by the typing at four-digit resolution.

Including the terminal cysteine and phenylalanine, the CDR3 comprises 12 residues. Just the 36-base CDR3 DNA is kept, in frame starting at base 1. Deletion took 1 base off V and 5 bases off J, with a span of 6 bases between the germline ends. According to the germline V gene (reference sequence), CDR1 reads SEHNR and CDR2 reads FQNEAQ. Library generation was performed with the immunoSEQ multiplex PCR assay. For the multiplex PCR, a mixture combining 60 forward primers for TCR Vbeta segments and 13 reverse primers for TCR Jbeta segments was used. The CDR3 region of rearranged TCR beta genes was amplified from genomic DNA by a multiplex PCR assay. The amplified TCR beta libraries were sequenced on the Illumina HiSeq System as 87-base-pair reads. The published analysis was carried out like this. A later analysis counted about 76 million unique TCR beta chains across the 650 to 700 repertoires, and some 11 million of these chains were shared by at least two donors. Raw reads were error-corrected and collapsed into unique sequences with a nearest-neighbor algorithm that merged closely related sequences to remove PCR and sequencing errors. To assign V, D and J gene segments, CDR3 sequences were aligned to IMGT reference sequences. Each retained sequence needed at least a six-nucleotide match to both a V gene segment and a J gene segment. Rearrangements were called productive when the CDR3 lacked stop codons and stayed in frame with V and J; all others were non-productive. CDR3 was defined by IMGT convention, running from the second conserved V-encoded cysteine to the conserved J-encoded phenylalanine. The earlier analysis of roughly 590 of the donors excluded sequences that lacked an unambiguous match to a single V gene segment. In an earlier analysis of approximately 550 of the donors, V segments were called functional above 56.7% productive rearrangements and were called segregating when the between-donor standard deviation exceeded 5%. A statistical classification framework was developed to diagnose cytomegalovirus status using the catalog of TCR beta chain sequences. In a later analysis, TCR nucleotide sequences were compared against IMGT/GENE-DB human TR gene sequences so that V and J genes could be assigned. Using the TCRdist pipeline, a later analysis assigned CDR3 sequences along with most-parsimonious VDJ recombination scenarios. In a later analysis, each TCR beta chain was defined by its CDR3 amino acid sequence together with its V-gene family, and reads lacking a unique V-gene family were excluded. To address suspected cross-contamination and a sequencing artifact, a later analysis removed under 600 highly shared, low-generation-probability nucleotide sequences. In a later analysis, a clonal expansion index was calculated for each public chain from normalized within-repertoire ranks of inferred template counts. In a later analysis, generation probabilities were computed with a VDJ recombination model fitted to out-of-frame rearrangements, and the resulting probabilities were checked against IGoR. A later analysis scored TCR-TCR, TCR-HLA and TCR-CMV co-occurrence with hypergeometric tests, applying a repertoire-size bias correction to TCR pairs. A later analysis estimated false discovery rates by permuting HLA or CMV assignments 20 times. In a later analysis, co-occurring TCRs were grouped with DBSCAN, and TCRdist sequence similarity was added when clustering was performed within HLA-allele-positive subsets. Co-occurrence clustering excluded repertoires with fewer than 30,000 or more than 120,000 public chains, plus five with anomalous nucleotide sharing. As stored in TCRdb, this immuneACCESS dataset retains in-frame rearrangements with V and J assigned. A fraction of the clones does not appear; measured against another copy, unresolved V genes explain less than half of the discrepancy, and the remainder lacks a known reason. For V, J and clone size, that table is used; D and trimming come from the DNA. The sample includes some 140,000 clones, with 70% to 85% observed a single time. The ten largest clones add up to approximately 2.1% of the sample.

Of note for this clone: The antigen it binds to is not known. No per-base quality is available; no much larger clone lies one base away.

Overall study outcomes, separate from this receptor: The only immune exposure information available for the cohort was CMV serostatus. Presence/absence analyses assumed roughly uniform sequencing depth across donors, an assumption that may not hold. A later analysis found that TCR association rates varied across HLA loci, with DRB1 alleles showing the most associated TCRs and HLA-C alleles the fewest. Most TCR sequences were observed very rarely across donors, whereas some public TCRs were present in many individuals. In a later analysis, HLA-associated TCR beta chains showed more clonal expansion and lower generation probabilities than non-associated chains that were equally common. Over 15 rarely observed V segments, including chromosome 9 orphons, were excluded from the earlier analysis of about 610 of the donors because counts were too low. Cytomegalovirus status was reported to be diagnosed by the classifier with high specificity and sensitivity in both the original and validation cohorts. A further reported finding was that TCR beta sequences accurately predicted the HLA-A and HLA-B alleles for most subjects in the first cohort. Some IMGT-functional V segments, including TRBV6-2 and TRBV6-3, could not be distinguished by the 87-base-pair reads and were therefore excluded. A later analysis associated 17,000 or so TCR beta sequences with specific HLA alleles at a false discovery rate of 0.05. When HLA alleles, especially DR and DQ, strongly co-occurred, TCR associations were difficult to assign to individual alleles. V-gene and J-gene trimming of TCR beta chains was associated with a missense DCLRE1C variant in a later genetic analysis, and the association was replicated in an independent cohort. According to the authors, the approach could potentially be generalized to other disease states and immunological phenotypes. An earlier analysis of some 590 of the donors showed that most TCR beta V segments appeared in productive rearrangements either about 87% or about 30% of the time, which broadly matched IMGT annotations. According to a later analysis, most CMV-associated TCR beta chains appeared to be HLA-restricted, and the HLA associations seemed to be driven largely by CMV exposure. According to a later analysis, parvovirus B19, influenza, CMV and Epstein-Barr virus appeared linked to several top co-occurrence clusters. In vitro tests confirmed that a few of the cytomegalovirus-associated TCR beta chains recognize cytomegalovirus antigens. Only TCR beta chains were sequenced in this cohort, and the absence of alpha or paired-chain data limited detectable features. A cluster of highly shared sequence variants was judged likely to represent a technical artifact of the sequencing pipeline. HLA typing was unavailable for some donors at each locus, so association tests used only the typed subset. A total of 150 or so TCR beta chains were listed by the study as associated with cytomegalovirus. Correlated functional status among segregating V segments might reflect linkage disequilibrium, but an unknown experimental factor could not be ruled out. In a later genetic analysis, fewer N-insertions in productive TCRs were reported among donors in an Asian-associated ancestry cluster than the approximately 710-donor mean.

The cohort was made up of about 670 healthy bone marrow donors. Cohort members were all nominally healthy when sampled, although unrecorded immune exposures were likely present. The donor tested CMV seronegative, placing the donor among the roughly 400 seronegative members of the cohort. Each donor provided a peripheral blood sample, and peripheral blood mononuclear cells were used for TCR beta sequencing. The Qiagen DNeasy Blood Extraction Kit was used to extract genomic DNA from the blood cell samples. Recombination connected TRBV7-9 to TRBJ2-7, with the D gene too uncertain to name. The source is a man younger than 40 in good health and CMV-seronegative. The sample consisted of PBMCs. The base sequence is TGTGCCAGCAGCTTAGTATCCGACGAGCAGTACTTC. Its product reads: CASSLVSDEQYF. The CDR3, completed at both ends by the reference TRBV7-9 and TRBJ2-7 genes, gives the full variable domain DTGVSQNPRHKITKRGQNVTFRCDPISEHNRLYWYRQTLGQGPEFLTYFQNEAQLEKSRLLSDRFSAERPKGSFSTLEIQRTEQGDSAMYLCASSLVSDEQYFGPGTRLTVT.